Listed here is a single T cell receptor (beta chain). Produced via immunoSEQ multiplex PCR; TCRdb's table is partial and in-frame only. The top ten hold around 2% of the sample, which has roughly 200,000 clones, 75% to 90% seen once. This entry is derived from a study of blood T cell repertoires in COVID-19. The CDR3 is 16 amino acids. CDR1 is MNHNY, CDR2 SVGAGI, per germline (reference sequence). Trimming took 6 bases from V and 1 from J; bases not matched to a gene: 8. Sequencing was performed on PBMCs or T cells enriched from blood (not recorded which). The J gene is TRBJ2-5, the V gene TRBV6-6; 10 bases are shared with TRBD1. The source is a woman aged 40 to 55 with acute COVID-19. CDR3 region: CASRPGTGVSQETQYF. The CDR3 nucleotides are TGTGCCAGCAGGCCTGGGACAGGGGTCAGCCAAGAGACCCAGTACTTC.